The 20 T cell receptor beta chains given below trace back to one sample, sequenced in a study of technical replicates of blood from several donors. Clones were read by immunoSEQ multiplex PCR, and TCRdb kept only the in-frame ones, dropping some. The sample lists some 60,000 clones; about 89% were seen once. Material for sequencing was PBMCs. These receptors were taken from a human donor in good health. Some clones in this sample may be carry-over from other donors' samples.

This clone was observed once. This chain joins TRBV5-1 and TRBJ2-7; 8 positions agree with TRBD1. Germline CDR1 SGHRS, CDR2 YFSETQ. J lost 0 bases, V lost 1 base, and 6 bases had no gene match. The length of the CDR3 is 16 residues. CDR3 bases: TGCGCCAGCAGCTTGACCACAGGGGGAAGCTCCTACGAGCAGTACTTC. Protein sequence: CASSLTTGGSSYEQYF.

The J gene is TRBJ2-1, the V gene TRBV12-5, with TRBD2 as a possible D gene (6 bases). The CDR3 has 16 amino acids. Germline CDR1 is LGHNT and CDR2 is FRNRAP. V was clipped by 7 bases and J by 6 bases, with 22 bases between them. The CDR3 DNA is TGTGCTAGTGCCACAACCCGGAGGGCCCTCGGCAATGAGCAGTTCTTC. Protein sequence: CASATTRRALGNEQFF.

This chain's CDR3 is CASSTRQGAADEQFF. The CDR3 coding sequence is TGTGCCAGTAGTACCAGACAGGGGGCGGCGGATGAGCAGTTCTTC. This sequence joins TRBV19 and TRBJ2-1, with TRBD1 matching 10 bases. Germline values: CDR1 LNHDA, CDR2 SQIVND (reference sequence). J gave up 8 bases and V 4 bases, and 8 bases lay outside the gene matches. CDR3 length: 15 residues.

The chain uses TRBV9 and TRBJ1-1; D might be TRBD1 (5 bases). Germline CDR1 and CDR2: SGDLS and YYNGEE. Trimming cost V 4 bases and J 0 bases, with 10 bases left between them. The CDR3 contains 14 residues. CDR3 DNA: TGTGCCAGCAGCACGGGACTGCTGAACACTGAAGCTTTCTTT. This translates into CASSTGLLNTEAFF.

This rearrangement joins TRBV4-3 to TRBJ2-2; 8 positions match TRBD1. Germline assignment: CDR1 LGHNA and CDR2 YSLEER. The CDR3 extends over 14 amino acids. Trimming cost V 4 bases and J 4 bases; bases outside gene matches: 2. The CDR3 region is CASSLQGGTGELFF. The CDR3 region has the DNA TGCGCCAGCAGCCTACAGGGGGGCACCGGGGAGCTGTTTTTT.

J is TRBJ1-4 and V is TRBV6-6; TRBD1 matches at 7 bases. V lost 8 bases to trimming and J lost 2 bases; unmatched junction nucleotides: 2. The CDR3 is made up of 13 amino acids. The germline V gene encodes CDR1 MNHNY and CDR2 SVGAGI (reference sequence). This CDR3 is CASSGQTNEKLFF. The CDR3 DNA sequence: TGTGCCAGCTCGGGACAGACTAATGAAAAACTGTTTTTT.

This clone was seen just once. The chain links TRBV7-2 to TRBJ2-3; 10 positions agree with TRBD1. The CDR3 runs 13 residues. The germline V gene encodes CDR1 SGHTA and CDR2 FQGNSA. The V segment lost 6 bases and the J segment 8 bases; nucleotides outside the gene matches: 5. CDR3 nucleotides: TGTGCCAGCAGTCAGGGGGACAGGGGTACGCAGTATTTT. This gives the protein CASSQGDRGTQYF. Complete variable domain (other parts from reference TRBV7-2 and TRBJ2-3): GAGVSQSPSNKVTEKGKDVELRCDPISGHTALYWYRQSLGQGLEFLIYFQGNSAPDKSGLPSDRFSAERTGGSVSTLTIQRTQQEDSAVYLCASSQGDRGTQYFGPGTRLTVL.

The rearrangement links TRBV25-1 to TRBJ1-4; D is undetermined. With 3 bases removed from V and 8 bases from J, the gap between germline ends came to 10 bases. The CDR3 totals 13 residues. Germline CDR1 is MGHDK and CDR2 is SYGVNS. The CDR3 sequence: CASSDSVLEKLFF. Here the CDR3 DNA reads TGTGCCAGCAGTGACTCGGTCCTCGAAAAACTGTTTTTT.

The V and J genes are TRBV9 and TRBJ1-1; tentatively, D is TRBD1 (5 bases). Trimming took 5 bases from V and 3 from J, leaving 17 bases between them. The CDR3 spans 15 residues. The germline V gene has CDR1 SGDLS and CDR2 YYNGEE. The CDR3 DNA reads TGTGCCAGCAGTCTTTTCTTGGGGGGGGACACTGAAGCTTTCTTT. Translated: CASSLFLGGDTEAFF.

V is TRBV2 and J is TRBJ2-3; 15 bases match TRBD2. After removal of 7 bases from V and 3 bases from J, the junction contained 11 bases not matched to a gene. In germline, CDR1 is SNHLY, CDR2 FYNNEI. The CDR3 runs 18 residues. For the CDR3, the DNA is TGTGCCAGCACGATAGGGGTCGGGACTAGCGGGAGGACAGATACGCAGTATTTT. Amino acids: CASTIGVGTSGRTDTQYF.

The chain is built from TRBV30 and TRBJ2-5; D call uncertain. Looked up from germline, CDR1 is GTSNPN and CDR2 is SVGIG (reference sequence). CDR3 length: 14 residues. V lost 2 bases, J lost 4 bases, and 14 bases lay in between. The CDR3 nucleotides read TGTGCCTGGAGTCCATCTACCACGGGAGAGACCCAGTACTTC. Its protein product is CAWSPSTTGETQYF.

The chain carries TRBV29-1 and TRBJ1-5, with a possible D match to TRBD1 (6 bases). There are 13 residues in the CDR3. With 7 bases removed from V and 3 bases from J, the gap between germline ends came to 13 bases. The germline V gene has CDR1 SQVTM and CDR2 ANQGSEA. DNA for the CDR3: TGCAGCGGGGGTGGGGGCTTCAATCAGCCCCAGCATTTT. It yields the protein CSGGGGFNQPQHF.

The genes are TRBV5-8 and TRBJ2-1, with D maybe TRBD2 (5 bases). Germline lookup yields CDR1 SGHTS and CDR2 YDEGEE. Between the trimmed V and J ends, which lost 6 bases and 10 bases, there was a span of 14 bases. The CDR3 runs to 12 residues. The CDR3 DNA reads as TGTGCCAGCAACGCGGGTGTCAAGGAGCAGTTCTTC. Translated: CASNAGVKEQFF.

This rearrangement joins TRBV7-2 to TRBJ2-1; 8 bases are shared with TRBD2. The CDR3 runs 16 residues. With 6 bases clipped from V and 4 bases from J, the junction kept 11 bases outside the gene matches. From germline, CDR1 is SGHTA and CDR2 FQGNSA. The CDR3 spells CASSPAGGGPYNEQFF. The CDR3 DNA follows: TGTGCCAGCAGTCCGGCGGGCGGGGGGCCTTACAATGAGCAGTTCTTC.

The CDR3 DNA follows: TGTGCCAGCAGCCCAACTACAGGGGTTAATTCACCCCTCCACTTT. It codes for CASSPTTGVNSPLHF. V gene TRBV9 combines with J gene TRBJ1-6, with TRBD1 identical over 7 bases. Trimming at V came to 4 bases and at J to 6 bases, leaving 7 bases not matched to a gene. Germline-derived CDR1 and CDR2 are SGDLS and YYNGEE. The CDR3 sequence is 15 residues long.

The rearrangement links TRBV5-1 to TRBJ2-3; no definite D call. V shed 0 bases and J shed 5 bases, with 10 bases lying between them. CDR3 size: 14 residues. Germline lookup yields CDR1 SGHRS and CDR2 YFSETQ. The CDR3 DNA reads TGCGCCAGCAGCTTGGAGTCGAGAGGAGATACGCAGTATTTT. This codes for CASSLESRGDTQYF.

The CDR3 DNA reads as TGCGCCAGCAGCCAAGGTCTGACTAGCGGGAGGGACTGGGAGACCCAGTACTTC. Protein sequence: CASSQGLTSGRDWETQYF. The chain recombines TRBV4-1 with TRBJ2-5; 14 bases are a match to TRBD2. Germline trimming cut 1 base from V and 5 bases from J; bases unmatched to any gene: 9. In germline, CDR1 is MGHRA, CDR2 YSYEKL. The CDR3 contains 18 residues.

V gene TRBV15 combines with J gene TRBJ1-4, with a possible D match to TRBD1 (6 bases). Germline-derived CDR1 and CDR2 are LNHNV and YYDKDF (reference sequence). Trimming removed 0 bases from V and 3 bases from J, with 11 bases in between. This CDR3 region has 16 residues. CDR3 sequence: CATSRDRGAANEKLFF. DNA for the CDR3: TGTGCCACCAGCAGAGATCGGGGGGCAGCTAATGAAAAACTGTTTTTT.

This clone showed up just a few times. The CDR3 DNA reads TGTGCCAGCAGTTACGGAGGCGTAACTGAAGCTTTCTTT. This codes for CASSYGGVTEAFF. This rearrangement joins TRBV6-5 to TRBJ1-1; D call uncertain. The CDR3 consists of 13 residues. The germline V gene encodes CDR1 MNHEY and CDR2 SVGAGI. Trimming took off 2 bases at V and 5 bases at J, with 9 bases between the two ends.

The chain uses TRBV4-2 and TRBJ2-1, with 11 bases aligning to TRBD2. Germline loops: CDR1 LGHNA, CDR2 YNFKEQ. This CDR3 has 18 residues. V was pared by 3 bases and J by 0 bases, with 7 bases of the junction left unmatched. The CDR3 sequence is CASSQLPSGGHSYNEQFF. The DNA for the CDR3 is TGTGCCAGCAGCCAGCTGCCTAGCGGGGGGCACTCCTACAATGAGCAGTTCTTC.